This is a list of T cell receptor beta chains from one sample in a study of technical replicates of blood from a few donors. Clones were read by immunoSEQ multiplex PCR, and TCRdb kept only the in-frame ones, dropping some. Found here are around 62,000 clones, 95% to 98% of them singletons; the top ten hold approximately 0.17%. Sequencing was performed on T cells isolated from PBMCs. The receptors were gathered from a human donor in good health. CDR3s include the opening cysteine and the closing phenylalanine or tryptophan. The D gene is left open where the match is weak.

d_call | j_call | v_call | cdr3_aa
- | TRBJ2-1 | TRBV7-6 | CASSRMERPNNEQFF
- | TRBJ2-5 | TRBV6-5 | CASSTGMKETQYF
- | TRBJ2-3 | TRBV4-2 | CASSQEYEDTQYF
TRBD2 | TRBJ2-3 | TRBV7-2 | CASSRKVAGSLVDTQYF
- | TRBJ2-3 | TRBV6-5 | CASSANLLDTQYF
- | TRBJ1-5 | TRBV18 | CASSPAALSNQPQHF
- | TRBJ2-1 | TRBV15 | CATSRDGGAYNEQFF
- | TRBJ1-1 | TRBV7-3 | CASSDQGGGTEAFF
TRBD1 | TRBJ1-1 | TRBV27 | CASSFDRGGTEAFF
- | TRBJ1-2 | TRBV29-1 | CSVPTADNYGYTF
TRBD2 | TRBJ2-1 | TRBV6-1 | CASTSGEQFF
- | TRBJ2-7 | TRBV11-2 | CASSLAGDVYEQYF